The subject of this entry is one T cell receptor beta chain. No cognate antigen has been identified for it. There are no base qualities to consult, and no much larger clone falls within one base. Library prep was done by the immunoSEQ multiplex PCR assay. The published analysis was carried out like this. A statistical classification framework was built to diagnose cytomegalovirus status from the catalog of TCR beta chain sequences. TCRdb carries this immuneACCESS record with in-frame sequences only. Its versions omit some clonotypes, under half of them owing to an unresolved V gene in the studies checked, with the rest unexplained. That table supplies the V and J calls and clone size; D and trimming were determined from the DNA. Counted in this sample were under 200,000 clones; approximately 96% of them appeared once. The ten largest clones take up 0.89% of the sample. The sample comes from a study of cytomegalovirus exposure and HLA in healthy donors (dated by TCRdb to about 2017). A note on the overall study: According to a later analysis, the roughly 130 validation repertoires were produced on the same platform as the approximately 620 repertoires of the first cohort. In addition to the first cohort of 650 to 750 subjects, a separate validation cohort of around 110 different subjects was used. High-throughput TCR immunosequencing, statistical association of individual TCRs with disease status, and machine learning were combined to predict cytomegalovirus infection status. The aim of the study was to test whether cataloging public T cell receptors could identify signatures of past pathogen exposure. Study-wide conclusions, independent of this receptor: It was suggested by the authors that the approach could potentially be generalized to other disease states and immunological phenotypes. All 120 or so repertoires were used to score co-occurrence in the validation cohort in a later analysis, because that analysis had no HLA typing for the cohort. The study listed over 150 TCR beta chains as associated with cytomegalovirus. In vitro tests confirmed that a few of the cytomegalovirus-associated TCR beta chains recognize cytomegalovirus antigens. Across donors, most TCR sequences were observed very rarely, whereas some public TCRs were present in many individuals. Cytomegalovirus status was reported to be diagnosed by the classifier with high specificity and sensitivity in both the original and validation cohorts. A later analysis found that TCRs clustered in the first cohort also tended to co-occur in the 110 or so validation repertoires, with 90% to 95% of cluster scores above 0.

V is pared back by 0 bases and J by 6 bases, with 11 bases lying between the germline termini. From the germline V gene (reference sequence), CDR1 is GTSNPN and CDR2 is SVGIG. From its cysteine to its phenylalanine, the CDR3 spans 14 amino acids. Only the CDR3 DNA stays, 42 bases, in frame from base 1. Separate from the approximately 670-subject first cohort, the validation cohort of roughly 120 subjects was the group to which the donors belonged. Sequencing was done on a sample of PBMCs. The V and J genes are TRBV30 and TRBJ2-2; the D gene assignment is ambiguous. The receptor comes from a woman between 18 and 29 years old in good health and CMV-seronegative. The DNA sequence is as follows: TGTGCCTGGAGTGTGCAGGTTGTAGCCGGGGAGCTGTTTTTT. It codes for CAWSVQVVAGELFF.